The 12 T cell receptor beta chains below come from one sample, sequenced in a study of blood T cells in healthy people across ages. With a J-beta primer mix and a sample-barcoded 5' primer, a second PCR ran roughly 6 to 11 cycles. TCRdb redid the calling of the 5' RACE reads with MiXCR, one entry per CDR3 protein. This sample carries approximately 700,000 distinct CDR3 sequences, approximately 31% of them seen once, and the ten largest clones take approximately 15%. The sample comprised blood. The receptors shown here come from a woman aged 80 or over in good health.

This clonotype was seen a few times. This chain connects TRBV5-1 to TRBJ1-4; D call uncertain. V was cut by 0 bases and J by 7 bases, with 13 bases left in between. CDR1 SGHRS and CDR2 YFSETQ come from the germline V gene. The CDR3 is 15 amino acids. DNA for the CDR3: TGCGCCAGCAGCTTGGCCTTGGGAAGCAGTGAAAAACTGTTTTTT. Translated: CASSLALGSSEKLFF.

This clonotype has a count of ten or more. The chain has TRBV6-5 and TRBJ2-7; 11 bases map to TRBD2. The CDR3 consists of 14 residues. V gave up 6 bases and J gave up 6 bases; unmatched junction bases: 7. Germline-derived CDR1 and CDR2 are MNHEY and SVGAGI. The chain's CDR3 is CASRTSGGLGEQYF. In DNA form, the CDR3 reads TGTGCCAGCAGAACTAGCGGGGGATTAGGCGAGCAGTACTTC.

This clonotype was seen at least ten times. The V call is TRBV29-1, the J call TRBJ1-2, with 7 bases aligning to TRBD1. V dropped 3 bases and J dropped 3; count of bases not matched to a gene: 1. Germline V gene sequence: CDR1 SQVTM, CDR2 ANQGSEA. The CDR3 is 12 amino acids. The DNA of the CDR3 is TGCAGCGTTGAGGGACAGCACTATGGCTACACCTTC. Its translation is CSVEGQHYGYTF.

V is TRBV4-2 and J is TRBJ2-1; unclear D gene. V was trimmed by 4 bases and J by 4 bases, leaving 14 bases between them. The CDR3 contains 15 residues. Germline V gives CDR1 LGHNA, CDR2 YNFKEQ. CDR3 DNA: TGTGCCAGCAGCCCTACTCTCCTCCTTTACAATGAGCAGTTCTTC. Amino acid sequence: CASSPTLLLYNEQFF.

Notes on this clonotype: A much larger clonotype is one base distant, so this may be a read error. J is TRBJ2-5 and V is TRBV5-1; no reliable D call. The CDR3 is 14 residues long. Trimming removed 4 bases at V and 0 bases at J, with 10 bases between. Germline V gene sequence: CDR1 SGHRS, CDR2 YFSETQ. The CDR3 nucleotides read TGCGCCAGCAGCGCCGAGAGGTACCAAGAGACCCAGTACTTC. This codes for CASSAERYQETQYF.

As regards this clonotype: It may be a read error: a sequence one base away is much more abundant. The chain links TRBV19 to TRBJ2-1; weak D call: TRBD2 (6 bases). CDR1 is LNHDA and CDR2 is SQIVND in the germline V gene (reference sequence). The CDR3 sequence is 14 residues long. In DNA form, the CDR3 reads TGTGTCAGTATGGGGGGAAGCTCCTACAATGAGCAGTTCTTC. Translation gives CVSMGGSSYNEQFF.

This chain uses TRBV14 with TRBJ1-2, with no clear D. Germline CDR1 is SGHDN and CDR2 is FVKESK. There are 14 residues in the CDR3. Trimming took off 1 base at V and 4 bases at J, with 10 bases between the two ends. As DNA, the CDR3 is TGTGCCAGCAGCCAAGCCACAGTTTTCTATGGCTACACCTTC. Its translation: CASSQATVFYGYTF.

This clonotype has ten or more counts. The chain is built from TRBV7-2 and TRBJ2-3; D not certain. Trimming removed 5 bases from V and 2 bases from J, with 14 bases in between. Looked up from germline, CDR1 is SGHTA and CDR2 is FQGNSA. The CDR3 length is 15 residues. CDR3 coding DNA: TGTGCCAGCAGCCCACGGACCCTCTACACAGATACGCAGTATTTT. Protein sequence: CASSPRTLYTDTQYF.

This chain connects TRBV24-1 to TRBJ2-6; D is possibly TRBD1 (5 bases). The CDR3 is 16 residues long. Germline loops: CDR1 KGHDR, CDR2 SFDVKD. Between the trimmed V and J ends, which lost 1 base and 7 bases, there was a span of 13 bases. CDR3: CATSDFTGPGANVLTF. CDR3 DNA: TGTGCCACCAGTGATTTCACAGGTCCAGGCGCCAACGTCCTGACTTTC.

The chain couples TRBV7-2 to TRBJ2-7, with D tentatively TRBD2 (5 bases). TRBJ2-4 explains the end of the DNA better; the J call may be wrong. CDR1 and CDR2 (germline): SGHTA, FQGNSA. CDR3 length equals 14 residues. This CDR3 is CASSQAVALGIQYF. The CDR3 region has the DNA TGTGCCAGCAGTCAGGCAGTAGCGCTCGGCATTCAGTACTTC.

Remarks on this clonotype: This clone may be a read error of a much larger clone one base away. V and J are TRBV6-2 or TRBV6-3 and TRBJ2-1; unclear D gene. The J call may be mistaken, given a closer DNA end match to TRBJ2-7. The CDR3 has 12 residues. Germline V CDR1 and CDR2: MNHEY, SVGEGT. CDR3 sequence reads: CASTSSYNEQYF. CDR3 bases: TGTGCCAGCACCAGCTCCTACAATGAGCAGTACTTC.

This clonotype was detected ten times or more. V gene TRBV7-9 combines with J gene TRBJ2-5, with D possibly TRBD2 on 7 matching bases. Germline CDR1 and CDR2: SEHNR and FQNEAQ (reference sequence). V was cut by 4 bases and J by 5 bases, with 17 bases left in between. The CDR3 extends over 15 amino acids. CDR3 residues: CASSSRGGGLETQYF. The CDR3, as DNA: TGTGCCAGCAGCTCCCGAGGGGGAGGGCTGGAGACCCAGTACTTC. The full variable domain, in which reference TRBV7-9 and TRBJ2-5 provide the parts outside the CDR3, is DTGVSQNPRHKITKRGQNVTFRCDPISEHNRLYWYRQTLGQGPEFLTYFQNEAQLEKSRLLSDRFSAERPKGSFSTLEIQRTEQGDSAMYLCASSSRGGGLETQYFGPGTRLLVL.